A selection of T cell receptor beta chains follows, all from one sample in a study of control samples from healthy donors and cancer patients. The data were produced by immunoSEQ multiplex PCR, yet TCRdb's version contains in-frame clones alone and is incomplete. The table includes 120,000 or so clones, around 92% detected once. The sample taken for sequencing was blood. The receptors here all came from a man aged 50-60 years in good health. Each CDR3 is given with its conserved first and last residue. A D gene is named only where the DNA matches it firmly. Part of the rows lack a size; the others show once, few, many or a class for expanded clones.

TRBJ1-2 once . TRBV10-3 CAITEVEANYGYTF TGTGCCATCACCGAGGTTGAGGCAAACTATGGCTACACCTTC
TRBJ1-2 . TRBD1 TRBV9 CASSVAEGAEGYTF TGTGCCAGCAGCGTAGCTGAGGGGGCAGAAGGCTACACCTTC
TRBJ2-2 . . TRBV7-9 CASSISPGRGTGELFF TGTGCCAGCAGCATTAGCCCAGGTCGCGGCACCGGGGAGCTGTTTTTT
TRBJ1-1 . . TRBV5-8 CASSLYAGSMNTEAFF TGTGCCAGCAGCTTGTATGCCGGGAGCATGAACACTGAAGCTTTCTTT
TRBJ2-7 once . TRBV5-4 CASSLPGTTTGEQYF TGTGCCAGCAGCTTGCCAGGCACTACCACGGGGGAGCAGTACTTC
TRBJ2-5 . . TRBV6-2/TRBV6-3 CASSSYPGAHKETQYF TGTGCCAGCAGTTCCTATCCGGGGGCCCACAAAGAGACCCAGTACTTC
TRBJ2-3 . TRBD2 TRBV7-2 CASSLAALFAIAGGTDTQYF TGTGCCAGCAGCTTAGCGGCCCTCTTTGCGATAGCGGGGGGCACAGATACGCAGTATTTT
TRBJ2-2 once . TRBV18 CASSPDRTNTGELFF TGTGCCAGCTCACCGGACAGAACGAACACCGGGGAGCTGTTTTTT
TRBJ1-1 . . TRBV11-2 CASTSPGIRVNTEAFF TGTGCCAGCACCTCGCCGGGTATAAGGGTGAACACTGAAGCTTTCTTT
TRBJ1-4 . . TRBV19 CASSFRRTRGPTNEKLFF TGTGCCAGTAGTTTTCGACGGACTAGAGGACCGACTAATGAAAAACTGTTTTTT
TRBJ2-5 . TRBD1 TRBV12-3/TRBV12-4 CASGDRGGETQYF TGTGCCAGCGGCGACAGGGGAGGAGAGACCCAGTACTTC
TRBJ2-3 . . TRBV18 CASSPTGSTDTQYF TGTGCCAGCTCACCAACAGGGAGCACAGATACGCAGTATTTT
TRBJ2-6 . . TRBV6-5 CASSSPGSSGANVLTF TGTGCCAGCAGTTCCCCTGGAAGCTCTGGGGCCAACGTCCTGACTTTC
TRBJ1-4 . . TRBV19 CASSTFLVGANEKLFF TGTGCCAGTAGTACCTTCCTCGTTGGGGCTAATGAAAAACTGTTTTTT
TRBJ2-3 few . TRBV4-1 CASSQEKWGSTDTQYF TGCGCCAGCAGCCAAGAAAAATGGGGAAGCACAGATACGCAGTATTTT
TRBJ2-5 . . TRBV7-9 CASSPAGRETQYF TGTGCCAGCAGCCCCGCGGGACGGGAGACCCAGTACTTC
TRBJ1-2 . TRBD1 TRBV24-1 CATSDAGTGAFYGYTF TGTGCCACCAGTGACGCGGGGACAGGGGCATTCTATGGCTACACCTTC
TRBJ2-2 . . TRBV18 CASSPPGLPNTGELFF TGTGCCAGCTCACCACCCGGGCTGCCGAACACCGGGGAGCTGTTTTTT
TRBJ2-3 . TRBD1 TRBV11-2 CASSFTGGETDTQYF TGTGCCAGCAGCTTCACAGGGGGCGAAACAGATACGCAGTATTTT
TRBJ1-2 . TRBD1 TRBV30 CAWIRAPGGNYGYTF TGTGCCTGGATTAGGGCCCCAGGGGGCAACTATGGCTACACCTTC
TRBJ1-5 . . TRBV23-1 CASSQSRQGYLSNQPQHF TGCGCCAGCAGTCAATCGAGGCAGGGGTATTTGAGCAATCAGCCCCAGCATTTT
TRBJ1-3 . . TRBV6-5 CASSIGTSGNTIYF TGTGCCAGCAGCATCGGGACGTCTGGAAACACCATATATTTT
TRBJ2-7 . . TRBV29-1 CSVLTEETYEQYF TGCAGCGTTCTGACGGAGGAGACCTACGAGCAGTACTTC
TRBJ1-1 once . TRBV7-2 CASSLAQWANTEAFF TGTGCCAGCAGCTTAGCGCAGTGGGCGAACACTGAAGCTTTCTTT
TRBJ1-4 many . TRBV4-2 CASSQDPTSSGFNEKLFF TGTGCCAGCAGCCAAGACCCTACTTCGTCAGGATTTAATGAAAAACTGTTTTTT
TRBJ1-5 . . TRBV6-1 CASSEVNSNQPQHF TGTGCCAGCAGTGAGGTCAATAGCAATCAGCCCCAGCATTTT
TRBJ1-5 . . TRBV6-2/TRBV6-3 CASSWGSLQPQHF TGTGCCAGCAGTTGGGGTAGCCTTCAGCCCCAGCATTTT
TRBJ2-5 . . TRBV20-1 CSASGGETQYF TGCAGTGCTAGCGGGGGTGAGACCCAGTACTTC
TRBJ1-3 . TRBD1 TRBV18 CASSPGQASSGNTIYF TGTGCCAGCTCACCGGGACAGGCCAGCTCTGGAAACACCATATATTTT
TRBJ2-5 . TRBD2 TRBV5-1 CASSLGAGLIQETQYF TGCGCCAGCAGCTTGGGAGCGGGACTAATTCAAGAGACCCAGTACTTC
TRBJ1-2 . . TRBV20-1 CSASPQGYGYTF TGCAGTGCTAGTCCCCAGGGCTATGGCTACACCTTC
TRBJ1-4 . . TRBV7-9 CASSLQLATNEKLFF TGTGCCAGCAGCCTTCAGTTAGCAACTAATGAAAAACTGTTTTTT
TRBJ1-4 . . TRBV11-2 CASSLWGSPTNEKLFF TGTGCCAGCAGCTTATGGGGGAGCCCAACTAATGAAAAACTGTTTTTT
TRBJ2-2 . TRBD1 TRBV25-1 CASGDSGGSGELFF TGTGCCAGCGGGGACAGTGGAGGATCCGGGGAGCTGTTTTTT
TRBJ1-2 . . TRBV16 CASSPQFNNYGYTF TGTGCCAGCAGCCCTCAGTTCAATAACTATGGCTACACCTTC
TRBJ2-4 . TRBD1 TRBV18 CASSPRQGDIQYF TGTGCCAGCTCACCGAGACAGGGTGACATTCAGTACTTC
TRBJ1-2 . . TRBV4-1 CASSQGSYGDYGYTF TGCGCCAGCAGCCAAGGGAGTTACGGGGACTATGGCTACACCTTC
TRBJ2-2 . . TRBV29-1 CSVEGVRGLPHTGELFF TGCAGCGTTGAAGGTGTCCGGGGACTCCCCCACACCGGGGAGCTGTTTTTT
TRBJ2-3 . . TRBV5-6 CASSLDRVTDTQYF TGTGCCAGCAGCTTGGACAGGGTCACAGATACGCAGTATTTT
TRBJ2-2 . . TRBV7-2 CASSLDLGTGELFF TGTGCCAGCAGCTTGGACCTGGGGACCGGGGAGCTGTTTTTT
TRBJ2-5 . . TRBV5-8 CASSLGAAGVETQYF TGTGCCAGCAGCTTGGGGGCAGCAGGCGTGGAGACCCAGTACTTC
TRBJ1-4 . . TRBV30 CACPRGPAAATNEKLFF TGTGCCTGTCCACGGGGACCGGCGGCGGCAACTAATGAAAAACTGTTTTTT
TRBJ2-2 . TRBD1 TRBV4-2 CASSQPLTGGTGELFF TGTGCCAGCAGCCAACCCCTGACAGGGGGCACCGGGGAGCTGTTTTTT
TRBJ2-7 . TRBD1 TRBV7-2 CASSPGQGYEQYF TGTGCCAGCAGCCCAGGACAGGGTTACGAGCAGTACTTC
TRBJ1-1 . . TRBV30 CAWRTGLNTEAFF TGTGCCTGGAGAACAGGGCTGAACACTGAAGCTTTCTTT
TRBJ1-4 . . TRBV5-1 CASSLGTVTTNEKLFF TGCGCCAGCAGCTTGGGGACAGTCACAACTAATGAAAAACTGTTTTTT
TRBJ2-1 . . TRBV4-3 CASSQDGGISYNEQFF TGCGCCAGCAGCCAAGATGGGGGGATTTCCTACAATGAGCAGTTCTTC
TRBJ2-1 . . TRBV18 CASSPRSLAVSSYNEQFF TGTGCCAGCTCACCACGGTCTTTAGCGGTAAGCTCCTACAATGAGCAGTTCTTC
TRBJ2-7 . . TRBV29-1 CSYRDSPYEQYF TGCAGCTACAGGGACTCCCCTTACGAGCAGTACTTC
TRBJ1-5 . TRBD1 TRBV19 CASNARGTGRLQPQHF TGTGCCAGTAACGCAAGGGGGACAGGTAGACTTCAGCCCCAGCATTTT
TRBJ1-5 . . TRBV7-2 CASSLAGVFQPQHF TGTGCCAGCAGCTTAGCAGGGGTGTTTCAGCCCCAGCATTTT
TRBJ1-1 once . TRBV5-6 CASSVTLNTEAFF TGTGCCAGCAGCGTCACCCTGAACACTGAAGCTTTCTTT
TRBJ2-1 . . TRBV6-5 CASSKYDSYNEQFF TGTGCCAGCTCGAAGTATGACTCCTACAATGAGCAGTTCTTC
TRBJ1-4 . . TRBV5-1 CASSPLWTNEKLFF TGCGCCAGCAGCCCCCTATGGACTAATGAAAAACTGTTTTTT
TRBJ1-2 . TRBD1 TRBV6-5 CASSQWGQGVGGYTF TGTGCCAGCAGTCAATGGGGACAGGGTGTCGGCGGCTACACCTTC
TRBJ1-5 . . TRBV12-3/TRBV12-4 CASRSTSNQPQHF TGTGCCAGCAGAAGTACTAGCAATCAGCCCCAGCATTTT